Below are 27 T cell receptor beta chains sequenced from a single sample in a study of T cells in localized non-small cell lung cancer. TCRdb's table, derived via immunoSEQ multiplex PCR, lists solely in-frame clones and lacks some. The sample consists of roughly 1,800 clones, roughly a quarter of them appearing once. This material consisted of normal lung tissue next to the tumor, taken before any cancer treatment. These receptors all stem from a female donor over 55 with stage I lung adenocarcinoma.

Only a few counts were recorded for this clone. The chain carries TRBV6-8 and TRBJ1-5; tentative D call: TRBD1 (5 bases). CDR3 length equals 16 residues. From germline, CDR1 is MNHGY and CDR2 SAAAGT. Trimming stripped 5 bases from V and 5 bases from J, with 19 bases between. The CDR3 sequence is CASSVGIVTGDQPQHF. CDR3 in DNA: TGTGCCAGCAGTGTTGGAATCGTTACGGGGGATCAGCCCCAGCATTTT.

This clone was seen a few times. The V and J genes are TRBV6-8 and TRBJ1-2; tentative D call: TRBD1 (6 bases). Per germline, CDR1 MNHGY and CDR2 SAAAGT. The CDR3 has 15 residues. Trimming stripped 5 bases from V and 4 bases from J, with 17 bases between. The CDR3 DNA sequence: TGTGCCAGCAGTCCATTATCAGGGGCTGGCTATGGCTACACCTTC. Translating gives CASSPLSGAGYGYTF.

This clone has only a few counts. V usage is TRBV23-1 and J usage is TRBJ2-1, with TRBD1 as a possible D gene (5 bases). TRBV23-1 is filed as an ORF, its function uncertain. V lost 6 bases and J 7 bases, leaving 13 bases between the germline ends. The CDR3 extends over 13 amino acids. The CDR3 reads CASSFGQGNEQFF. CDR3 in DNA: TGCGCCAGCAGCTTCGGTCAGGGAAATGAGCAGTTCTTC.

J is TRBJ1-6 and V is TRBV30; D perhaps matches TRBD1 (5 bases). V was clipped by 3 bases and J by 7 bases, with 19 bases between them. Per the germline V gene, CDR1 is GTSNPN and CDR2 is SVGIG (reference sequence). The CDR3 is 16 amino acids. The CDR3 sequence: CAWSPARRGRNSPLHF. CDR3 DNA: TGTGCCTGGAGCCCAGCAAGAAGGGGACGAAATTCACCCCTCCACTTT. Full variable domain (remainder filled in from reference TRBV30 and TRBJ1-6): SQTIHQWPATLVQPVGSPLSLECTVEGTSNPNLYWYRQAAGRGLQLLFYSVGIGQISSEVPQNLSASRPQDRQFILSSKKLLLSDSGFYLCAWSPARRGRNSPLHFGNGTRLTVT.

This clone is medium-sized. V usage is TRBV6-7 and J usage is TRBJ1-2, with D uncertain. TRBV6-7 is marked as an open reading frame, function uncertain. Trimming stripped 5 bases from V and 10 bases from J, with 11 bases between. This CDR3 contains 11 residues. CDR3 sequence: CASSTLSVYTF. CDR3 DNA: TGTGCCAGCAGTACCCTCTCGGTCTACACCTTC.

This clone has just a few counts. This sequence joins TRBV30 and TRBJ1-1; D is unresolved. Trimming took 2 bases from V and 11 from J, leaving 15 bases between them. Germline lookup yields CDR1 GTSNPN and CDR2 SVGIG (reference sequence). The CDR3 sequence is 12 residues long. CDR3 in amino acids: CAWSFISGSAFF. CDR3 DNA: TGTGCCTGGAGTTTCATCTCAGGTTCGGCTTTCTTT.

The chain recombines TRBV9 with TRBJ2-7; TRBD2 matches 8 bases. V trimming: 4 bases; J trimming: 3 bases; junction bases outside the gene matches: 9. The germline V gene has CDR1 SGDLS and CDR2 YYNGEE. This CDR3 spans 15 amino acids. The CDR3 here is CASSPQGLDLYEQYF. The CDR3 nucleotides are TGTGCCAGCAGCCCCCAGGGACTAGACCTCTACGAGCAGTACTTC.

This chain joins TRBV19 and TRBJ1-2; 12 nucleotides line up with TRBD1. After removal of 5 bases from V and 4 bases from J, the junction contained 8 bases not matched to a gene. Per germline, CDR1 LNHDA and CDR2 SQIVND (reference sequence). The CDR3 spans 16 residues. CDR3 DNA sequence: TGTGCCAGTAGTCGGGACAGGGGGCCGGGGGGCTATGGCTACACCTTC. The encoded protein is CASSRDRGPGGYGYTF. The variable domain in full, completed from reference TRBV19 and TRBJ1-2, reads DGGITQSPKYLFRKEGQNVTLSCEQNLNHDAMYWYRQDPGQGLRLIYYSQIVNDFQKGDIAEGYSVSREKKESFPLTVTSAQKNPTAFYLCASSRDRGPGGYGYTFGSGTRLTVV.

The genes are TRBV6-8 and TRBJ2-1; D may correspond to TRBD1 or TRBD2 (5 bases each). There are 16 residues in the CDR3. CDR1 and CDR2 (germline): MNHGY, SAAAGT. V shed 10 bases and J shed 2 bases, with 21 bases lying between them. CDR3 sequence (DNA): TGTGCCACCATGACCGGGGCCGGGAACCCCTACAATGAGCAGTTCTTC. Translating it yields CATMTGAGNPYNEQFF.

This clone occurred a few times. The V gene is TRBV11-3, the J gene TRBJ1-2; the D is unclear. Germline V gene data show CDR1 as SGHNT and CDR2 as YENEEA. Deletions cut 5 bases from V and 6 bases from J, with 16 bases between. The CDR3 is 14 amino acids. CDR3: CASSPNPNGDGYTF. The CDR3 bases are TGTGCCAGCAGCCCAAACCCCAACGGGGATGGCTACACCTTC.

The chain combines TRBV5-1 with TRBJ1-1, with D unresolved. With 0 bases removed from V and 8 bases from J, the gap between germline ends came to 14 bases. The CDR3 covers 14 residues. The germline CDR1 and CDR2 sequences are SGHRS and YFSETQ. In nucleotides, the CDR3 is TGCGCCAGCAGCTTGGGGTTCCTCGGAGCGGAAGCTTTCTTT. The encoded protein is CASSLGFLGAEAFF.

This clone was found a few times. The chain joins TRBV6-8 to TRBJ1-2; 11 positions match TRBD1. CDR3 length equals 18 residues. The germline gives CDR1 MNHGY, CDR2 SAAAGT. The V segment lost 4 bases and the J segment 4 bases; nucleotides outside the gene matches: 14. CDR3 sequence (DNA): TGTGCCAGCAGTTTTCTTCGGACAGGGGGCGCGGGAGCCTATGGCTACACCTTC. The encoded protein is CASSFLRTGGAGAYGYTF.

This clone was picked up a small number of times. The rearrangement joins TRBV9 to TRBJ2-4; D may be TRBD1 (6 bases). CDR1 is SGDLS, CDR2 YYNGEE, per germline. The germline V and J ends were trimmed by 4 bases and 7 bases, with 12 bases remaining between them. This CDR3 contains 13 residues. The CDR3: CASSLSGQNIQYF. In DNA form, the CDR3 reads TGTGCCAGCAGCCTCAGTGGACAGAACATTCAGTACTTC.

The chain couples TRBV18 to TRBJ2-3; the D gene is possibly TRBD1 (6 bases). V lost 4 bases and J lost 3, with 14 bases in between. CDR3 length: 15 residues. The V gene's germline CDR1 is KGHSH and CDR2 LQKENI. CDR3 nucleotide sequence: TGTGCCAGCTCACGACCTACACAGGGAACAGATACGCAGTATTTT. Its translation: CASSRPTQGTDTQYF.

This clone was seen a handful of times. The chain is built from TRBV6-8 and TRBJ1-3, with D possibly being TRBD1 (5 bases). Germline-derived CDR1 and CDR2 are MNHGY and SAAAGT. The CDR3 contains 14 residues. V was shortened by 6 bases and J by 8 bases, with 17 bases between the two germline ends. Written as DNA, the CDR3 is TGTGCCAGCAGGGTCGGCGGGGCATGGGACACCATATATTTT. Its translation is CASRVGGAWDTIYF.

The rearrangement links TRBV6-7 to TRBJ2-7; 8 bases are a match to TRBD1. TRBV6-7 carries the ORF label, with uncertain function. Germline trimming cut 2 bases from V and 1 base from J; bases unmatched to any gene: 1. There are 14 residues in the CDR3. CDR3 DNA: TGTGCCAGCAGTTACGGACAGGGTTCCTACGAGCAGTACTTC. It specifies CASSYGQGSYEQYF.

V gene TRBV11-3 combines with J gene TRBJ1-1; a weak D match, TRBD1 (5 bases). Germline V gene lookup returns CDR1 SGHNT and CDR2 YENEEA. Deletions cut 5 bases from V and 1 base from J, with 11 bases between. CDR3 length equals 14 residues. CDR3 amino acids: CASSPSTANTEAFF. CDR3 DNA sequence: TGTGCCAGCAGCCCCTCGACAGCGAACACTGAAGCTTTCTTT.

This clone ranks as medium-sized. Written as DNA, the CDR3 is TGTGCCAGCAGCCAAAGGGCCCAGGGGACCGGGGAGCTGTTTTTT. The encoded protein is CASSQRAQGTGELFF. V and J are TRBV11-3 and TRBJ2-2; D possibly corresponds to TRBD1 (6 bases). Trimming left V 5 bases short and J 5 bases short, with 15 bases between. This CDR3 has 15 amino acids. Germline V CDR1 and CDR2: SGHNT, YENEEA.

The chain combines TRBV11-3 with TRBJ2-1; 10 nucleotides match TRBD1. V lost 6 bases and J lost 4; bases outside the gene matches: 9. The germline V gene has CDR1 SGHNT and CDR2 YENEEA. The CDR3 is 16 amino acids. The CDR3 protein is CASSGTGTGVYNEQFF. The CDR3 DNA reads as TGTGCCAGCAGTGGAACCGGGACAGGGGTGTACAATGAGCAGTTCTTC.

This clone turned up a few times. CDR3 protein: CASSEPSSFNEKLFF. The CDR3 region has the DNA TGTGCCAGCAGTGAACCCTCGAGCTTTAATGAAAAACTGTTTTTT. The genes are TRBV25-1 and TRBJ1-4; no clear D. The germline gives CDR1 MGHDK, CDR2 SYGVNS. The V and J ends lost 2 bases and 4 bases respectively, with 11 bases between them. This CDR3 region has 15 residues.

V and J are TRBV30 and TRBJ2-1; 7 nucleotides agree with TRBD1. Trimming removed 3 bases from V and 9 bases from J; junction bases left unmatched: 8. Germline loops: CDR1 GTSNPN, CDR2 SVGIG (reference sequence). CDR3 length equals 13 residues. The CDR3 nucleotides read TGTGCCTGGAGGGCAGGGGGATGGGGTGAGCAGTTCTTC. Protein product: CAWRAGGWGEQFF.

This clone was observed a handful of times. V gene TRBV6-8 combines with J gene TRBJ2-2; D possibly uses TRBD1 or TRBD2 (6 bases each). Germline V gene lookup returns CDR1 MNHGY and CDR2 SAAAGT. The CDR3 consists of 17 residues. The ends were cut back, 2 bases at V and 6 bases at J, with 19 bases in the middle. The CDR3 nucleotides read TGTGCCAGCAGTTACCCGTTGGGGGGCGCTTTCGCCGGGGAGCTGTTTTTT. Translating it yields CASSYPLGGAFAGELFF.

This clone occurred a few times. The chain employs TRBV9 and TRBJ2-7; D unclear. CDR1 SGDLS and CDR2 YYNGEE come from the germline V gene. CDR3 length equals 14 residues. V was trimmed by 0 bases and J by 9 bases, leaving 16 bases between them. The CDR3: CASSVEPGISVQYF. In DNA form, the CDR3 reads TGTGCCAGCAGCGTAGAGCCGGGTATAAGTGTGCAGTACTTC. The entire variable domain, with the rest obtained from reference TRBV9 and TRBJ2-7, is as follows: DSGVTQTPKHLITATGQRVTLRCSPRSGDLSVYWYQQSLDQGLQFLIQYYNGEERAKGNILERFSAQQFPDLHSELNLSSLELGDSALYFCASSVEPGISVQYFGPGTRLTVT.

This clone has just a few counts. In nucleotides, the CDR3 is TGCAGCGCCTGGAAGGGCACCATGAACACTGAAGCTTTCTTT. This translates into CSAWKGTMNTEAFF. The chain carries TRBV29-1 and TRBJ1-1; D unresolved. Trimming stripped 7 bases from V and 0 bases from J, with 15 bases between. There are 14 residues in the CDR3. Germline-derived CDR1 and CDR2 are SQVTM and ANQGSEA.

J is TRBJ1-1 and V is TRBV18; perhaps TRBD1 as D (5 bases). V was cut by 6 bases and J by 0 bases, with 8 bases left in between. This CDR3 has 13 amino acids. Germline CDR1 KGHSH, CDR2 LQKENI. The chain's CDR3 is CASSRDVNTEAFF. In nucleotides, the CDR3 is TGTGCCAGCTCTCGGGACGTGAACACTGAAGCTTTCTTT.

The CDR3 spells CSTAEGPPSGNTIYF. CDR3 DNA sequence: TGCAGCACTGCCGAAGGTCCGCCCTCTGGAAACACCATATATTTT. The rearrangement links TRBV29-1 to TRBJ1-3; no reliable D call. Germline lookup yields CDR1 SQVTM and CDR2 ANQGSEA. The V and J ends lost 8 bases and 0 bases respectively, with 17 bases between them. The CDR3 has 15 amino acids.

This clone has more than one count but fewer than ten. The chain is built from TRBV6-7 and TRBJ2-7; perhaps D is TRBD1 or TRBD2 (5 bases each). TRBV6-7 is an open reading frame whose function is uncertain. This CDR3 is 15 amino acids long. V lost 2 bases to trimming and J lost 0 bases, with 11 bases between them. DNA of the CDR3: TGTGCCAGCAGTTACAAAGGGGACGACTCCTACGAGCAGTACTTC. Translated: CASSYKGDDSYEQYF.